Sequencing of this T cell receptor beta chain was carried out in a study of PD-1 blockade in classical Hodgkin lymphoma (dated by TCRdb to the early 2020s). Notes on the research overall: Nivolumab dosing was 3 mg/kg intravenously every 2 weeks, continuing until either disease progression or unacceptable toxicity. The study used CyTOF and TCR beta sequencing to define a peripheral blood immune signature of response to PD-1 blockade in classical Hodgkin lymphoma.

Sample time point, as interpreted from the label and publication: cycle 4 day 1 (C4D1), after around six weeks of nivolumab. Every trial patient had relapsed after autologous stem cell transplantation, and cohorts A, B and C differed in prior brentuximab vedotin exposure. The trial cohort comprised more than 55 patients with relapsed/refractory classical Hodgkin lymphoma whose best overall responses were complete response, partial response or progressive disease. Single-agent nivolumab was administered to trial patients in the multi-cohort phase II CheckMate 205 trial. An independent review committee assessed best overall response by applying the 2007 International Working Group response criteria. PBMCs from the trial were collected at three points: immediately before nivolumab initiation (C1D1), and during therapy at cycle 2 day 1 and cycle 4 day 1. Peripheral blood was collected in 8 mL Vacutainer Cell Preparation Tubes, from which PBMCs were isolated by centrifugation and then cryopreserved.

Broad study findings and their caveats: Trial patients achieving complete response had baseline diversity similar to newly diagnosed patients, whereas partial responders and progressors had significantly lower diversity. Baseline TCR diversity was reported to be lower in newly diagnosed patients than in healthy donors and to be lower still in relapsed/refractory patients. By C4D1, a significant rise was seen in CD4+ TCR diversity but not in CD8+ TCR diversity (p=0.0027 vs p=0.16), and the rise was most apparent among complete responders (p=0.02). The study was restricted to a single clinical trial cohort, and the causes of repertoire differences, possibly disease activity or prior therapy, were left undefined. Lower diversity was observed in patients in whom nivolumab was started less than 1 year after ASCT, and these patients were excluded from later analyses so that confounding by immune reconstitution would be avoided.

Details on this clone: It lacks a known antigen. Qualities for individual bases were not recorded, and no much larger clone is one base off.

Genomic DNA was isolated using the Qiagen DNeasy kit from unsorted PBMCs as well as from negatively selected CD4+ and CD8+ fractions. TCR beta CDR3 regions were amplified by immunoSEQ multiplex PCR using primers annealing to V and J segments. Amplification bias was minimized using a synthetic immune receptor repertoire, and residual bias was removed computationally after sequencing. Turning to the authors' computational methods: Repertoire diversity was quantified as the Shannon entropy index using custom Python scripts. Unsorted, CD4+ and CD8+ repertoires were analyzed separately, except for combined analyses in which CD4+ and CD8+ sequences were merged in silico. A clone counted as expanded when the clone's frequency after treatment rose at least 2-fold relative to C1D1, and clones undetected at baseline were given a pseudocount of 0.5. Clones with 0 or 1 copy at C1D1 were defined as singleton clones, while clones with 2 or more copies were defined as non-singleton clones. By matching protein sequences in sorted samples from the same patient, clones expanded in unsorted samples were annotated as CD4+, CD8+ or unknown. Wilcoxon tests on paired samples were used to test diversity changes from C1D1 to C4D1. This is the immuneACCESS table as TCRdb keeps it, with only in-frame sequences that have V and J called. A part of the clones is gone; compared with another copy, unresolved V genes explain less than half, and the rest is unexplained. V, J and clone size are taken as reported in that table, and D and trimming were inferred from the DNA itself. The table for this sample lists 57,000 or so clones; 70% to 90% of them were counted only once. Over 7.5% of the sample is taken by the ten largest.

The germline V end is reduced by 6 bases and the J end by 3 bases; junction bases left unmatched: 4. Looking up the germline V gene yields CDR1 MNHEY and CDR2 SVGAGI. Taken from cysteine to phenylalanine, the CDR3 has 13 residues. The sequence is cut down to CDR3 DNA, 39 bases in frame from base 1. The rearrangement combines TRBV6-5 with TRBJ1-1; 7 central nucleotides agree with TRBD1. The specimen comprised peripheral blood mononuclear cells (PBMCs), sampled before the fourth cycle of nivolumab. The TCR comes from a human donor with classical Hodgkin lymphoma. The sequence in DNA is TGTGCCAGCAGCCCAGGGGGAGACACTGAAGCTTTCTTT. The encoded protein is CASSPGGDTEAFF.